A selection of T cell receptor beta chains follows, all from one sample in a study of T cells after posttransplantation cyclophosphamide. Clones were sequenced by immunoSEQ multiplex PCR, and TCRdb holds only the in-frame ones, with some missing. The repertoire has 3,000 to 4,000 clones, about 69% of them found once; the top ten carry 56%. The source material was PBMCs, sampled after allogeneic stem cell transplant with calcineurin inhibitor and methotrexate. The receptors shown here come from a female patient aged 50-59 years who received an allogeneic stem cell transplant from an unrelated donor, was CMV-positive, and had acute and chronic GVHD. Some T cells may originate from the graft donor. Both conserved end residues are part of each CDR3. The order of the fields is V gene, J gene, CDR3 protein.

v_gene: TRBV2
j_gene: TRBJ1-6
CDR3aa: CASSPRQGNSPLHF

v_gene: TRBV6-5
j_gene: TRBJ1-2
CDR3aa: CASSDTPYGYTF

v_gene: TRBV30
j_gene: TRBJ1-1
CDR3aa: CAWSRGEEGTGRGKNTEAFF

v_gene: TRBV5-4
j_gene: TRBJ2-5
CDR3aa: CASSLRIAQETQYF

v_gene: TRBV19
j_gene: TRBJ1-1
CDR3aa: CASHKQGRTEAFF

v_gene: TRBV4-1
j_gene: TRBJ1-2
CDR3aa: CASSPGGYQGYGYTF

v_gene: TRBV5-6
j_gene: TRBJ1-2
CDR3aa: CASSLRDTYGYTF

v_gene: TRBV2
j_gene: TRBJ1-2
CDR3aa: CASTGLNYGYTF

v_gene: TRBV5-1
j_gene: TRBJ2-5
CDR3aa: CASSSTGSWETQYF

v_gene: TRBV15
j_gene: TRBJ2-3
CDR3aa: CATSRDQAASTDTQYF

v_gene: TRBV18
j_gene: TRBJ1-1
CDR3aa: CASSPPALNTEAFF

v_gene: TRBV9
j_gene: TRBJ1-5
CDR3aa: CASSEGPYSNQPQHF

v_gene: TRBV5-4
j_gene: TRBJ2-6
CDR3aa: CASSLELADSGANVLTF

v_gene: TRBV28
j_gene: TRBJ2-7
CDR3aa: CASRFRPTGTYYEQYF

v_gene: TRBV5-4
j_gene: TRBJ1-2
CDR3aa: CASSVGTGVFVHGYTF

v_gene: TRBV27
j_gene: -
CDR3aa: CASSLRPGNNEQYF

v_gene: TRBV29-1
j_gene: TRBJ2-7
CDR3aa: CNVEAGTGSREQYF

v_gene: TRBV7-9
j_gene: TRBJ2-1
CDR3aa: CASSPPSLSPHNEQFF

v_gene: TRBV5-4
j_gene: TRBJ1-1
CDR3aa: CASSPGNTEAFF

v_gene: TRBV7-3
j_gene: TRBJ1-5
CDR3aa: CASSISNMGRGNQPQHF

v_gene: TRBV9
j_gene: TRBJ2-2
CDR3aa: CASSLWGAGELFF

v_gene: TRBV13
j_gene: TRBJ2-7
CDR3aa: CASSPRDSPYEQYF

v_gene: TRBV9
j_gene: TRBJ1-1
CDR3aa: CASSVGGVNTEAFF

v_gene: TRBV6-6
j_gene: TRBJ1-1
CDR3aa: CASLLGGRGTEAFF

v_gene: TRBV11-2
j_gene: TRBJ2-5
CDR3aa: CASSLEVRETQYF

v_gene: TRBV18
j_gene: TRBJ2-7
CDR3aa: CASSRGLEFEQYF

v_gene: TRBV27
j_gene: TRBJ1-3
CDR3aa: CASSLEPRGLSGNTIYF

v_gene: TRBV7-9
j_gene: TRBJ1-4
CDR3aa: CASSPDRVNEKLFF

v_gene: TRBV7-3
j_gene: TRBJ2-1
CDR3aa: CASSLTGGGAANEQFF

v_gene: TRBV4-1
j_gene: TRBJ1-1
CDR3aa: CASSQGTSLNTEAFF

v_gene: TRBV7-9
j_gene: TRBJ1-4
CDR3aa: CASSFWDTRNEKLFF

v_gene: TRBV9
j_gene: TRBJ1-5
CDR3aa: CASSVGLGTGGLSQPQHF

v_gene: TRBV6-5
j_gene: TRBJ1-3
CDR3aa: CASSYSGQGVDTIYF

v_gene: TRBV28
j_gene: TRBJ1-2
CDR3aa: CASSLYSGTGYTF

v_gene: TRBV6-6
j_gene: TRBJ2-2
CDR3aa: CASRVTRELFF

v_gene: TRBV7-2
j_gene: TRBJ1-2
CDR3aa: CASSLGQTLGYGYTF

v_gene: TRBV11-2
j_gene: TRBJ1-2
CDR3aa: CASSLVNRASDGRYTF

v_gene: TRBV11-3
j_gene: TRBJ1-1
CDR3aa: CASSRQGPTTEAFF

v_gene: TRBV29-1
j_gene: TRBJ2-2
CDR3aa: CSVVPSGGAVGTGELFF

v_gene: TRBV10-2
j_gene: TRBJ1-5
CDR3aa: CASGSDSGNQPQHF

v_gene: TRBV6-5
j_gene: TRBJ1-2
CDR3aa: CASSYQDSWYGYTF

v_gene: TRBV7-3
j_gene: TRBJ2-1
CDR3aa: CASSYSAYNEQFF

v_gene: TRBV15
j_gene: TRBJ2-1
CDR3aa: CATSRGIGGLSNEQFF

v_gene: TRBV18
j_gene: TRBJ1-3
CDR3aa: CASSPPGTFFGNTIYF

v_gene: TRBV2
j_gene: TRBJ2-2
CDR3aa: CASSFFGVTGELFF

v_gene: TRBV11-1
j_gene: TRBJ1-1
CDR3aa: CASSFGRAGAEAFF

v_gene: TRBV15
j_gene: TRBJ2-1
CDR3aa: CATSRSQREGLSEQFF

v_gene: TRBV4-1
j_gene: TRBJ2-3
CDR3aa: CASSQLTPPDTQYF

v_gene: TRBV2
j_gene: TRBJ1-1
CDR3aa: CASSEAWQGESDYLNTEAFF

v_gene: TRBV6-5
j_gene: TRBJ1-1
CDR3aa: CASRVDRGWDTEAFF

v_gene: TRBV20-1
j_gene: TRBJ1-2
CDR3aa: CSARDSYGYTF

v_gene: TRBV5-1
j_gene: TRBJ2-7
CDR3aa: CASSLAHGPAGDEQYF

v_gene: TRBV19
j_gene: TRBJ1-2
CDR3aa: CASSRNSGTGNYGYTF

v_gene: TRBV7-6
j_gene: TRBJ2-7
CDR3aa: CASSFGASGGKPYEQYF